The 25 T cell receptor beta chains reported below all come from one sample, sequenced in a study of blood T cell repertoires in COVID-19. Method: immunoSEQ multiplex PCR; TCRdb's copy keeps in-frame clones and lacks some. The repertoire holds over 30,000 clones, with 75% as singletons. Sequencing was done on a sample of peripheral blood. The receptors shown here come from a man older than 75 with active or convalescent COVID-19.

The CDR3 reads CASSQAGGALYEQYF. Here the CDR3 DNA reads TGTGCCAGCAGCCAAGCGGGGGGCGCATTGTACGAGCAGTACTTC. The chain joins TRBV2 to TRBJ2-7, with 9 bases aligning to TRBD2. The length of the CDR3 is 15 residues. V gave up 6 bases and J gave up 4 bases; unmatched junction bases: 10. Germline CDR1 and CDR2: SNHLY and FYNNEI.

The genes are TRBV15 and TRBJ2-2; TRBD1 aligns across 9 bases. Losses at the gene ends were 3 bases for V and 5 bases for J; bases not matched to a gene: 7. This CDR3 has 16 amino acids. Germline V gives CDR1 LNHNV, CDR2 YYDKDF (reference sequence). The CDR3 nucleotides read TGTGCCACCAGCAGGGAAACAGGGGGCCGGACCGGGGAGCTGTTTTTT. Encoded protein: CATSRETGGRTGELFF.

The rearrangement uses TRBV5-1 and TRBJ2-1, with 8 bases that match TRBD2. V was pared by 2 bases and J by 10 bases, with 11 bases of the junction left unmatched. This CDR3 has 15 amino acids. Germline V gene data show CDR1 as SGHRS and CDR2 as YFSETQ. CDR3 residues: CASSFGASGPREQFF. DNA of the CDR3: TGCGCCAGCAGCTTTGGGGCTAGCGGGCCCCGGGAGCAGTTCTTC.

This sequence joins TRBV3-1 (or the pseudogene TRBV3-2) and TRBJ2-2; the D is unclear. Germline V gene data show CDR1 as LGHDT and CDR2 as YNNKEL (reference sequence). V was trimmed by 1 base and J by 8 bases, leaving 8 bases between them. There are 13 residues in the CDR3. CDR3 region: CASSQVLAGELFF. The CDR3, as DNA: TGTGCCAGCAGCCAAGTCTTGGCTGGGGAGCTGTTTTTT.

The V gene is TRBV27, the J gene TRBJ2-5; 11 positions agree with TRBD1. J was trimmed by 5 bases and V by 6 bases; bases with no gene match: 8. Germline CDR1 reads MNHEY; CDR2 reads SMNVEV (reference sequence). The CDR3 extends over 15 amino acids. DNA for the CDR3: TGTGCCAGCAGACCCCGGACAGGGGGCTATGAGACCCAGTACTTC. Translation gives CASRPRTGGYETQYF.

The CDR3 reads CASSFSSGSLIPNEQFF. The CDR3 region has the DNA TGTGCCAGCAGCTTCTCTAGCGGGAGTCTCATCCCCAATGAGCAGTTCTTC. The chain combines TRBV5-5 with TRBJ2-1; 10 bases agree with TRBD2. The germline CDR1 and CDR2 sequences are SGHKS and YYEKEE (reference sequence). This CDR3 is built from 17 residues. J lost 6 bases, V lost 2 bases, and 11 bases had no gene match.

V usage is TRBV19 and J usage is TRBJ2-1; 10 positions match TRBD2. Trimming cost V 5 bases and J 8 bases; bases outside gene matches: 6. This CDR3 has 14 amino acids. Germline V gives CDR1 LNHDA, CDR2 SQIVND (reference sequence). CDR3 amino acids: CASSRASGSYEQFF. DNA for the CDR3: TGTGCCAGTAGTCGCGCTAGCGGGAGTTATGAGCAGTTCTTC. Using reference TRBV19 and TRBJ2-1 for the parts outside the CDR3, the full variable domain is DGGITQSPKYLFRKEGQNVTLSCEQNLNHDAMYWYRQDPGQGLRLIYYSQIVNDFQKGDIAEGYSVSREKKESFPLTVTSAQKNPTAFYLCASSRASGSYEQFFGPGTRLTVL.

For the CDR3, the DNA is TGTGCCAGTAGTACCAGAGCTAGCGGGAGGACCGGCGACGAGCAGTACTTC. Residues: CASSTRASGRTGDEQYF. The V and J genes are TRBV19 and TRBJ2-7; TRBD2 matches at 11 bases. The germline V gene has CDR1 LNHDA and CDR2 SQIVND (reference sequence). This CDR3 is built from 17 residues. V gave up 4 bases and J gave up 5 bases; unmatched junction bases: 13.

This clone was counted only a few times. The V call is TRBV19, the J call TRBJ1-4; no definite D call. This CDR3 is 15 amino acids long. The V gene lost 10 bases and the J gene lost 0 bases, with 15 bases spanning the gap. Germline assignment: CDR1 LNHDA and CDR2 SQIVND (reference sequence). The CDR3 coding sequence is TGTGCCACTCAGACAAGTGTTTCAACTAATGAAAAACTGTTTTTT. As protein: CATQTSVSTNEKLFF.

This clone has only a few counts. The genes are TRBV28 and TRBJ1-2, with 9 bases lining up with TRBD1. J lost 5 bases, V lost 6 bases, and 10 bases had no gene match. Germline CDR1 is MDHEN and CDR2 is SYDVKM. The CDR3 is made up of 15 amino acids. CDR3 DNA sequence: TGTGCCAGCAGCTCACAGGGGGCATCTTTTTATGGCTACACCTTC. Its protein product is CASSSQGASFYGYTF.

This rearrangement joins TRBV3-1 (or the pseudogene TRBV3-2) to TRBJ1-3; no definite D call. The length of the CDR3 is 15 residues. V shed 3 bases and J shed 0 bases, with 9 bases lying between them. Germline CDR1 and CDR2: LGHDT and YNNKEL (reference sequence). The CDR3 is CASSHSGASGNTIYF. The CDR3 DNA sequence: TGTGCCAGCAGCCACTCGGGAGCCTCTGGAAACACCATATATTTT.

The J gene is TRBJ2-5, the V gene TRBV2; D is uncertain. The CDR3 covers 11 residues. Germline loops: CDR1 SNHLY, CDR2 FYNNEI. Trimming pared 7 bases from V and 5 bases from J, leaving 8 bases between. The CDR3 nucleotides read TGTGCCAGCAAAGAACTGGAGACCCAGTACTTC. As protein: CASKELETQYF.

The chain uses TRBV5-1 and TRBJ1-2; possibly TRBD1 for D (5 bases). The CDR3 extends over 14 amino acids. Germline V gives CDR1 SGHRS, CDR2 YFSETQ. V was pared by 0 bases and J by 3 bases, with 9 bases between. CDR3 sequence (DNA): TGCGCCAGCAGCTTGGAGGGCAGGGACTATGGCTACACCTTC. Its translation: CASSLEGRDYGYTF.

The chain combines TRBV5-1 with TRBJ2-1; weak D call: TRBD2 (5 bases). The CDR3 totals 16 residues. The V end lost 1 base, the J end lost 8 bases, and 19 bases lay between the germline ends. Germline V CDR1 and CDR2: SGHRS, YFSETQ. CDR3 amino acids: CASSLISSFGRDEQFF. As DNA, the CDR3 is TGCGCCAGCAGCTTGATATCGTCCTTTGGGCGGGATGAGCAGTTCTTC.

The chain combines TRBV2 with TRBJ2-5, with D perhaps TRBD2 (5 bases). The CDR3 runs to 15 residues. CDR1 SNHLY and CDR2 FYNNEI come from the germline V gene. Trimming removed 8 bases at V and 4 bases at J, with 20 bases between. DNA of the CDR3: TGTGCCAGCGGTAAAGTTTCGGGAACCCCAGAGACCCAGTACTTC. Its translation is CASGKVSGTPETQYF.

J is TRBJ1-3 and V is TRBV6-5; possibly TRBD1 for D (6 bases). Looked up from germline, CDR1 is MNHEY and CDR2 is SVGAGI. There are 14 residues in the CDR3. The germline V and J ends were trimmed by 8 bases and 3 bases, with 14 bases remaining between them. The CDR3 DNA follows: TGTGCCAGCCGAAAAGGGGGTAATGGAAACACCATATATTTT. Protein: CASRKGGNGNTIYF.

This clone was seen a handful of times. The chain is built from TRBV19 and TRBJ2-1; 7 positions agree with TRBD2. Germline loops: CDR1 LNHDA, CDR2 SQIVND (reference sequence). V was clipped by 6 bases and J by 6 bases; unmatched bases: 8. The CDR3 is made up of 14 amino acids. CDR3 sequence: CASSAGTTTNEQFF. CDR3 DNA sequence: TGTGCCAGTAGCGCCGGGACTACAACCAATGAGCAGTTCTTC.

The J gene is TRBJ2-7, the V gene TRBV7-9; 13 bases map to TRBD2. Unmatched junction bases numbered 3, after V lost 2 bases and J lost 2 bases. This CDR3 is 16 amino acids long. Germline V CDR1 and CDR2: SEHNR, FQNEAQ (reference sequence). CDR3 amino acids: CASSLRLAGGTYEQYF. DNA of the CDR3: TGTGCCAGCAGCTTAAGACTAGCGGGAGGTACCTACGAGCAGTACTTC.

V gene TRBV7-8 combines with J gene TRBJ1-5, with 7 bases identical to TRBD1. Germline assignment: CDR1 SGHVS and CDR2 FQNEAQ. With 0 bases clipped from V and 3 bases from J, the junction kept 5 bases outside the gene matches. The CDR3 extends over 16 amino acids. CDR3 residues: CASSLARGQSNQPQHF. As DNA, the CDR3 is TGTGCCAGCAGCTTAGCGCGGGGACAGTCCAATCAGCCCCAGCATTTT.

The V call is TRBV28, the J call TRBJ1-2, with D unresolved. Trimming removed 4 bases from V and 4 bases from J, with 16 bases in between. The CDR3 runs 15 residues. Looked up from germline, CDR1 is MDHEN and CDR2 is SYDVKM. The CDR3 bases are TGTGCCAGCAGTTCCCCGAACCATCCCAGCTATGGCTACACCTTC. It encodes CASSSPNHPSYGYTF.

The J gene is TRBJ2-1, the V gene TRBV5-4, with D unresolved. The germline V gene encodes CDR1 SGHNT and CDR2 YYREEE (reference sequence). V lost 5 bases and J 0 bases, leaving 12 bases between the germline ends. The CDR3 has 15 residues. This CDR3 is CASSSAESSYNEQFF. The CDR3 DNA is TGTGCCAGCAGTTCTGCGGAAAGCTCCTACAATGAGCAGTTCTTC.

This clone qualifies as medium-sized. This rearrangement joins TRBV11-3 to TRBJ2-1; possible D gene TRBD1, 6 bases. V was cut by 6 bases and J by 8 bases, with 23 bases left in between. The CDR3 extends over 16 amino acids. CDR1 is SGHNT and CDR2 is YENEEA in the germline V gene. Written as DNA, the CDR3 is TGTGCCAGCAGTCCAGGGGAAGGCAGCTGGGGGTATGAGCAGTTCTTC. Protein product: CASSPGEGSWGYEQFF.

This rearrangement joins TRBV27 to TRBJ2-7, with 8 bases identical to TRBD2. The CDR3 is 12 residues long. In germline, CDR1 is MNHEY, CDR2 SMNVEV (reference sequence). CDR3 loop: CALAGFEDEQYF. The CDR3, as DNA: TGTGCTTTAGCGGGATTCGAGGACGAGCAGTACTTC.

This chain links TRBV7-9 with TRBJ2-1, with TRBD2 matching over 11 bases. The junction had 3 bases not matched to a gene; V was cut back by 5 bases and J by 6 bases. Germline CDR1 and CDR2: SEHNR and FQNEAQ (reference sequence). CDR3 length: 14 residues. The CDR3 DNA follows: TGTGCCAGCAGCACGACTAGCGGGATCAATGAGCAGTTCTTC. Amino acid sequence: CASSTTSGINEQFF.

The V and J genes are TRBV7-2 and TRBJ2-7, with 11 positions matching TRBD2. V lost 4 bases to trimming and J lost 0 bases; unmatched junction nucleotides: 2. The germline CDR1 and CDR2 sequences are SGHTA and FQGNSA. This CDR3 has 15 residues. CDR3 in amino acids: CASSSGLAASYEQYF. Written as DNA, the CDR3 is TGTGCCAGCAGCTCGGGACTAGCGGCCTCCTACGAGCAGTACTTC.